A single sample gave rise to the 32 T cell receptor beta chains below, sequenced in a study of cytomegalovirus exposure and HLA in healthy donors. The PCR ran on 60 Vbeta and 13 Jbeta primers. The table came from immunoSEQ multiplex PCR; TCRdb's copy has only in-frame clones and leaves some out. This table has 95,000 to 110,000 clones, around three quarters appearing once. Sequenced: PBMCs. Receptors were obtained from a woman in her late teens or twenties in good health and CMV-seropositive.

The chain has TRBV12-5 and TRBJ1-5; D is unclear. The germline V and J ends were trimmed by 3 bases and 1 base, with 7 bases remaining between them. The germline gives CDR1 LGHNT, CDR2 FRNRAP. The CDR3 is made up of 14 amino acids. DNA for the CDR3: TGTGCTAGTGGTTTTTATTCGAGCAATCAGCCCCAGCATTTT. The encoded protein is CASGFYSSNQPQHF. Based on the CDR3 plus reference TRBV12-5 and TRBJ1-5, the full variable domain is DARVTQTPRHKVTEMGQEVTMRCQPILGHNTVFWYRQTMMQGLELLAYFRNRAPLDDSGMPKDRFSAEMPDATLATLKIQPSEPRDSAVYFCASGFYSSNQPQHFGDGTRLSIL.

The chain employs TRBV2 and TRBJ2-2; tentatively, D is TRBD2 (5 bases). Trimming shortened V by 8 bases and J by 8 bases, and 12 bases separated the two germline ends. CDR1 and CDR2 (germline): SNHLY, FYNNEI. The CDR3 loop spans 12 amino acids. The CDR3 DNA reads TGTGCCAGCGGGAGACGTTCGGGGGAGCTGTTTTTT. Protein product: CASGRRSGELFF.

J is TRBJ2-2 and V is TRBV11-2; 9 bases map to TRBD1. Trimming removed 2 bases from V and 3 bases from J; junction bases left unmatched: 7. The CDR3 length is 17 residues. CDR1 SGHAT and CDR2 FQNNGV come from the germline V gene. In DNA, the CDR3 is TGTGCCAGCAGCTTATTGTACAGGGGGCGAGACACCGGGGAGCTGTTTTTT. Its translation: CASSLLYRGRDTGELFF.

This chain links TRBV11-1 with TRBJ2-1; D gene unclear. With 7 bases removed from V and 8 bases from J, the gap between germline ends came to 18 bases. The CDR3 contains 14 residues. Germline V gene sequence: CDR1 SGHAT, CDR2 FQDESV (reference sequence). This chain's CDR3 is CASTLESLSDEQFF. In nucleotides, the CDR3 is TGTGCCAGCACCCTAGAGAGTTTGAGCGATGAGCAGTTCTTC.

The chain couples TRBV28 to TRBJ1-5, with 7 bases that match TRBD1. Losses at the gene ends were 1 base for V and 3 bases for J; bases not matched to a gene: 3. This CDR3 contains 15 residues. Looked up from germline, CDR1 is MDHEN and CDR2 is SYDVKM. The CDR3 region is CASSLSGQYNQPQHF. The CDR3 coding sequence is TGTGCCAGCAGTTTATCGGGACAGTACAATCAGCCCCAGCATTTT.

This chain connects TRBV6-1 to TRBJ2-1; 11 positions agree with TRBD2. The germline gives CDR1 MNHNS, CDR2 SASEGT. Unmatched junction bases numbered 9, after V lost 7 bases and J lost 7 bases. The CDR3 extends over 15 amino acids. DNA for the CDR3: TGTGCCAGCACCCAACTAGCGGGAGTTGGGAATGAGCAGTTCTTC. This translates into CASTQLAGVGNEQFF.

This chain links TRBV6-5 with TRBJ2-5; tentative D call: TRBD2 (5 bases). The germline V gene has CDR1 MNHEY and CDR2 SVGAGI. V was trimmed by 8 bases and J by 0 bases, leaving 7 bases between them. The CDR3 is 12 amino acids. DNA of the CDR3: TGTGCCAGCGGGCGGGACCAAGAGACCCAGTACTTC. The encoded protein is CASGRDQETQYF.

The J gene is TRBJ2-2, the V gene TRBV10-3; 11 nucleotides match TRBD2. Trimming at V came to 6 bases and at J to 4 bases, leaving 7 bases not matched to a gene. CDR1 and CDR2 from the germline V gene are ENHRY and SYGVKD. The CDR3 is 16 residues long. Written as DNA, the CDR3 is TGTGCCATCAGACAGGGACTAGCGGATACCACCGGGGAGCTGTTTTTT. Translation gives CAIRQGLADTTGELFF.

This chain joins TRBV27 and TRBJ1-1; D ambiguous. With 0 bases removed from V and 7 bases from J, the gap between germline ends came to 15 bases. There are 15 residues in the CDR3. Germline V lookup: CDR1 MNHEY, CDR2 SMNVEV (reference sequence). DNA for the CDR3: TGTGCCAGCAGTTTATCGGTTCCCGATGGGCTTGAAGCTTTCTTT. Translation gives CASSLSVPDGLEAFF.

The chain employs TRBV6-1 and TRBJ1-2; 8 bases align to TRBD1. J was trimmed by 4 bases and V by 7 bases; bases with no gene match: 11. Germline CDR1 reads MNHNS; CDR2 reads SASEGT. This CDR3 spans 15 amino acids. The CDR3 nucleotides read TGTGCCAGCACCCTAGGACAGGGAGGGGGCTATGGCTACACCTTC. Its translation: CASTLGQGGGYGYTF.

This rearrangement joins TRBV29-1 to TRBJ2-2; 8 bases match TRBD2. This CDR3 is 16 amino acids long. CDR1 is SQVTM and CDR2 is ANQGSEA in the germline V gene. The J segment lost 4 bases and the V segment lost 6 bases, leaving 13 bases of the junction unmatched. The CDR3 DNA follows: TGCAGCGTCGCCGGGGAGCGGGAGCTTGGCACCGGGGAGCTGTTTTTT. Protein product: CSVAGERELGTGELFF.

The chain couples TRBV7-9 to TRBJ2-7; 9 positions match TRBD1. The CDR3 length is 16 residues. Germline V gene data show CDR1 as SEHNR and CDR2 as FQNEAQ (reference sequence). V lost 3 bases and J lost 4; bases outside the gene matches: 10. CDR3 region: CASSFDRGFGEYEQYF. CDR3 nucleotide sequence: TGTGCCAGCAGCTTCGACAGGGGGTTTGGGGAATACGAGCAGTACTTC.

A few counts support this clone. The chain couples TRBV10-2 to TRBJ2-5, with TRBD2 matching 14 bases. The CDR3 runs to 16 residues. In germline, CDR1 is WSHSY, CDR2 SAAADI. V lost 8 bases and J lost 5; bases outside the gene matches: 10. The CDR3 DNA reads TGCGCCAGCGTAAGACTAGCGGGAGGGCCTGGGGAGACCCAGTACTTC. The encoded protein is CASVRLAGGPGETQYF.

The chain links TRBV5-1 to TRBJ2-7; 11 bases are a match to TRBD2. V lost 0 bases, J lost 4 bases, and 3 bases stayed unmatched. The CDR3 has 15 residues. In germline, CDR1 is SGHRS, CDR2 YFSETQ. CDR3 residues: CASSLAGTSGYEQYF. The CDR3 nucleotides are TGCGCCAGCAGCTTGGCCGGGACTAGCGGTTACGAGCAGTACTTC.

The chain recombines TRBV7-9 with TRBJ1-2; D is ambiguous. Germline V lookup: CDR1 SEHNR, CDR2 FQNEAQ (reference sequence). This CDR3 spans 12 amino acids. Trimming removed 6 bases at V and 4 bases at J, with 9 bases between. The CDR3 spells CASSSTSYGYTF. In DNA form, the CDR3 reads TGTGCCAGCAGTTCGACAAGCTATGGCTACACCTTC.

The CDR3 region is CASSGSQGVYGYTF. The CDR3 DNA reads TGTGCCAGCAGTGGCAGTCAGGGGGTCTATGGCTACACCTTC. The chain links TRBV6-1 to TRBJ1-2, with 7 nucleotides matching TRBD1. The germline gives CDR1 MNHNS, CDR2 SASEGT. J was trimmed by 4 bases and V by 4 bases; bases with no gene match: 6. The CDR3 consists of 14 residues.

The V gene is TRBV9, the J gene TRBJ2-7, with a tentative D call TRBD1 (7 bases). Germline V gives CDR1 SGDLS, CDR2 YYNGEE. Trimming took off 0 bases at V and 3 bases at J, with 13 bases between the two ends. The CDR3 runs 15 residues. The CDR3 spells CASSVDPGDSYEQYF. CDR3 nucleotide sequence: TGTGCCAGCAGCGTAGATCCGGGGGACAGCTACGAGCAGTACTTC.

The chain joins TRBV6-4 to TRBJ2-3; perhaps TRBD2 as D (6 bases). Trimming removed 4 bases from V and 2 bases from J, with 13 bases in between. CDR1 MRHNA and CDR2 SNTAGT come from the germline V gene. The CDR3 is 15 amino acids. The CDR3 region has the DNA TGTGCCAGCAGTGCTAGGTTGGACTACACAGATACGCAGTATTTT. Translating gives CASSARLDYTDTQYF.

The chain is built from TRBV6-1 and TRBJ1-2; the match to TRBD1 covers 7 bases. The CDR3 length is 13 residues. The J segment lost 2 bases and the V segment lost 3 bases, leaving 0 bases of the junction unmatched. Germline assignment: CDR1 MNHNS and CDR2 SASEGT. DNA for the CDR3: TGTGCCAGCAGTGAGACAGGGAACTATGGCTACACCTTC. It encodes CASSETGNYGYTF.

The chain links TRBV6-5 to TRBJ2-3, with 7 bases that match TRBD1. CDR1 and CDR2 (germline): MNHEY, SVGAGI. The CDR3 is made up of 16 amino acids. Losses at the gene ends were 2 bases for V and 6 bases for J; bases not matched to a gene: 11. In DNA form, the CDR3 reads TGTGCCAGCAGTTACCAGACAGGGCCCTACTTTGATACGCAGTATTTT. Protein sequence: CASSYQTGPYFDTQYF.

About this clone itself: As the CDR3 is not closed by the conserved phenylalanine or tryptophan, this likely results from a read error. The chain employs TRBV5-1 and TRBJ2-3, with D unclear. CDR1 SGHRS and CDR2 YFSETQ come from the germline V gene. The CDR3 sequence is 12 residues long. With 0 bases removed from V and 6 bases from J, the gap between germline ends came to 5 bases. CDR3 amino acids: CASSLVADTQYV. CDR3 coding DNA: TGCGCCAGCAGCTTGGTTGCCGATACGCAGTATGTT.

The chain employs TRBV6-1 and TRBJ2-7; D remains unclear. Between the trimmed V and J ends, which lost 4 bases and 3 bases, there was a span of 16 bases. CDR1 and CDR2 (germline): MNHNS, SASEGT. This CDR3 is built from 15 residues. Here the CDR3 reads CASSVATGIIYEQYF. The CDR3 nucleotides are TGTGCCAGCAGTGTTGCGACTGGAATAATCTACGAGCAGTACTTC.

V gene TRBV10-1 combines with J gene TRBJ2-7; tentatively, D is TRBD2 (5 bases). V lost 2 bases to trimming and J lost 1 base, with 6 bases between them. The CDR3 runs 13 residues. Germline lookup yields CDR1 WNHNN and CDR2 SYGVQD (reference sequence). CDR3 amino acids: CASSEGLSYEQYF. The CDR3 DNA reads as TGCGCCAGCAGTGAGGGACTTTCCTACGAGCAGTACTTC.

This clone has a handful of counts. The CDR3 DNA reads TGTGCCAGCAGCTTGGCAGGGGTTAATGAAAAACTGTTTTTT. Encoded protein: CASSLAGVNEKLFF. The chain couples TRBV5-6 to TRBJ1-4; D may be TRBD1 (6 bases). V was clipped by 0 bases and J by 4 bases, with 7 bases between them. Germline V gene lookup returns CDR1 SGHDT and CDR2 YYEEEE. This CDR3 has 14 amino acids.

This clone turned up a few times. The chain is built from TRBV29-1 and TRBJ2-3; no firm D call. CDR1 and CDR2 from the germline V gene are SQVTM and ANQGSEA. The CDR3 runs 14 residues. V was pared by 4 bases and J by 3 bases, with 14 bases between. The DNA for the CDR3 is TGCAGCGTTGTTTCCCCCCGACTGACAGATACGCAGTATTTT. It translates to CSVVSPRLTDTQYF.

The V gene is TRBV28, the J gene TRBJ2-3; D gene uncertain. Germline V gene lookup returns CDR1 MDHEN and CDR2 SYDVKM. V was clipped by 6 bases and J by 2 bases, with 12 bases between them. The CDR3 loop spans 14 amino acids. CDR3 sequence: CASSPATNTDTQYF. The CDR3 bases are TGTGCCAGCAGCCCCGCTACTAACACAGATACGCAGTATTTT.

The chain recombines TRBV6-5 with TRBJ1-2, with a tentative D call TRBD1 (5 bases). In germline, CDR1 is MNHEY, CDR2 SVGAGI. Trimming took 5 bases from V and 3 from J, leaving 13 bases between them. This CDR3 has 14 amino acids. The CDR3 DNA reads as TGTGCCAGCAGTCCCCAGCCAGGGTACTATGGCTACACCTTC. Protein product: CASSPQPGYYGYTF.

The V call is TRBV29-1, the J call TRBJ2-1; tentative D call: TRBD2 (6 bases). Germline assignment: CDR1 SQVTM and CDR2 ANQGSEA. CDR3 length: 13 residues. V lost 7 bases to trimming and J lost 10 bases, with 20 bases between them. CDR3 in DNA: TGCAGCGCTCCCGGGGGTGCAGGGAACGAGCAGTTCTTC. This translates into CSAPGGAGNEQFF.

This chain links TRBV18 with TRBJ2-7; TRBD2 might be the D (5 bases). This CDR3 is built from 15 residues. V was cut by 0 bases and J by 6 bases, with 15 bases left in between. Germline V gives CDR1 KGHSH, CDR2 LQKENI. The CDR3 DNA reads TGTGCCAGCTCACCACCCTCCGTAGGAGGAAGCGAGCAGTACTTC. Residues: CASSPPSVGGSEQYF. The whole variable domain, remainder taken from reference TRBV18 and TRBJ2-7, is NAGVMQNPRHLVRRRGQEARLRCSPMKGHSHVYWYRQLPEEGLKFMVYLQKENIIDESGMPKERFSAEFPKEGPSILRIQQVVRGDSAAYFCASSPPSVGGSEQYFGPGTRLTVT.

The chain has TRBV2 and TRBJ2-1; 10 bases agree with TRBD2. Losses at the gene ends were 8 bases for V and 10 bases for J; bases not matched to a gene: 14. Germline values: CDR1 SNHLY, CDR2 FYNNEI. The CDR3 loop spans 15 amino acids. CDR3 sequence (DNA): TGTGCCAGCCACCAAGGAAGCGGGAGGGTCCAGGAGCAGTTCTTC. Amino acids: CASHQGSGRVQEQFF.

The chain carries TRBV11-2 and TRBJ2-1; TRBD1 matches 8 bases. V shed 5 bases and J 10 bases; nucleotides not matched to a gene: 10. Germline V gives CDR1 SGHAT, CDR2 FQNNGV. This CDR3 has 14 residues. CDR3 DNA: TGTGCCAGCAGCCTGACAGGGGCCAACCGAGAGCAGTTCTTC. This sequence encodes CASSLTGANREQFF.

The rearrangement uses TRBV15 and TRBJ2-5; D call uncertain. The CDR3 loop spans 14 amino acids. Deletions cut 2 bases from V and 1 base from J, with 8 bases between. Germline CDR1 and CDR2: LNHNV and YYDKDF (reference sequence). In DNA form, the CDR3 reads TGTGCCACCAGCAGACGGGTTTCCCAAGAGACCCAGTACTTC. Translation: CATSRRVSQETQYF.